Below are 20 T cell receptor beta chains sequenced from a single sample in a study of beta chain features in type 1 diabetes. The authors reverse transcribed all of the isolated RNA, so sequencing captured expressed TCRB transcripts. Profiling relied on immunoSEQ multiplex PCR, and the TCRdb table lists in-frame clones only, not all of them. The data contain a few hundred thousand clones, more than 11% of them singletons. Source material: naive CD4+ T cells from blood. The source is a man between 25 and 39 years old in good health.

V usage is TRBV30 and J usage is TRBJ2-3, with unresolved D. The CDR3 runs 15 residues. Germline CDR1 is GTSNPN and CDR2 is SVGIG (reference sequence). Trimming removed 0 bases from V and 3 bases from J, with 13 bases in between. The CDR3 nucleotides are TGTGCCTGGAGTGTTGGACGGGTAGGGACAGATACGCAGTATTTT. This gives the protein CAWSVGRVGTDTQYF.

CDR3 DNA sequence: TGTGCCAGCTCACCACTGGATAATTCACCCCTCCACTTT. Translation gives CASSPLDNSPLHF. This chain joins TRBV18 and TRBJ1-6, with D uncertain. The CDR3 extends over 13 amino acids. In germline, CDR1 is KGHSH, CDR2 LQKENI. The V gene lost 1 base and the J gene lost 5 bases, with 3 bases spanning the gap. The entire variable domain, with the rest obtained from reference TRBV18 and TRBJ1-6, is as follows: NAGVMQNPRHLVRRRGQEARLRCSPMKGHSHVYWYRQLPEEGLKFMVYLQKENIIDESGMPKERFSAEFPKEGPSILRIQQVVRGDSAAYFCASSPLDNSPLHFGNGTRLTVT.

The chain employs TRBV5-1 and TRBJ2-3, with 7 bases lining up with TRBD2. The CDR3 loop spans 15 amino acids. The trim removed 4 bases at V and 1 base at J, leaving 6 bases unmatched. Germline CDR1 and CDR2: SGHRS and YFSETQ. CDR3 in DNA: TGCGCCAGCAGCGTGGCGGGGGACCGCACAGATACGCAGTATTTT. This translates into CASSVAGDRTDTQYF.

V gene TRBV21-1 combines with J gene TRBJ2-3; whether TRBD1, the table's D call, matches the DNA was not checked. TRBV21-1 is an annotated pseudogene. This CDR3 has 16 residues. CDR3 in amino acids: CASSLLGGPDRGNQYF. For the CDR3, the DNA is TGTGCCAGCAGTCTCCTGGGGGGACCGGACAGGGGTAATCAGTATTTT.

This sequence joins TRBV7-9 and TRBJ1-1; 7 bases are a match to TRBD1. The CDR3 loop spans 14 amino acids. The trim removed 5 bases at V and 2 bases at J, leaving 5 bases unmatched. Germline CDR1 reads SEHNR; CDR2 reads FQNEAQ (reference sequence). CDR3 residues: CASSRGQANTEAFF. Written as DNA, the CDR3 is TGTGCCAGCAGCAGAGGACAGGCTAACACTGAAGCTTTCTTT.

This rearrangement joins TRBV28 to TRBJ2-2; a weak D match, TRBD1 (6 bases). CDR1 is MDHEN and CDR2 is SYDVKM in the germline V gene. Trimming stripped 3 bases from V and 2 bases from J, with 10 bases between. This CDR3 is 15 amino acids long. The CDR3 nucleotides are TGTGCCAGCAGTTTTGGGGGCTTAAACACCGGGGAGCTGTTTTTT. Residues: CASSFGGLNTGELFF. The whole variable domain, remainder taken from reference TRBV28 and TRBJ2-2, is DVKVTQSSRYLVKRTGEKVFLECVQDMDHENMFWYRQDPGLGLRLIYFSYDVKMKEKGDIPEGYSVSREKKERFSLILESASTNQTSMYLCASSFGGLNTGELFFGEGSRLTVL.

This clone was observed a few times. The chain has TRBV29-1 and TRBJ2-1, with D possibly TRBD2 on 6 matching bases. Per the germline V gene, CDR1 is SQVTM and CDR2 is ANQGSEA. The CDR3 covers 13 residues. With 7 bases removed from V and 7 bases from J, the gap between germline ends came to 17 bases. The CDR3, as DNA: TGCAGCGGTGAGGGCGGGGCTGGTAATGAGCAGTTCTTC. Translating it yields CSGEGGAGNEQFF.

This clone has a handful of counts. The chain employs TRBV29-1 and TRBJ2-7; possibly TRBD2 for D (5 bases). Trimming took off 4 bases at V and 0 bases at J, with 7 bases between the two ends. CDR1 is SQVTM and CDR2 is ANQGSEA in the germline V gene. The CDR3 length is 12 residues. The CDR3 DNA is TGCAGCGTTGCGGGGAGCTCCTACGAGCAGTACTTC. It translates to CSVAGSSYEQYF.

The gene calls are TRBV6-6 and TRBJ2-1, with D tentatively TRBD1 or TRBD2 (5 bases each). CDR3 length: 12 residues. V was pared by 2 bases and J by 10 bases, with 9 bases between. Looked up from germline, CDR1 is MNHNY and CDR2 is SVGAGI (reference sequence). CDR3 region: CASSYTGTEQFF. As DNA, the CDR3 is TGTGCCAGCAGTTACACCGGGACCGAGCAGTTCTTC.

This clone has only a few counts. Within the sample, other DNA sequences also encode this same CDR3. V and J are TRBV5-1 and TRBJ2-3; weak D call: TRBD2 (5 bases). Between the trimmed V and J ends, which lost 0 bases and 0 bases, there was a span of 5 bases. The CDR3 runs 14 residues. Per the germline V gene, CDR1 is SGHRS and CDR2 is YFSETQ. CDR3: CASSLGGSTDTQYF. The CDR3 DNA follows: TGCGCCAGCAGCTTGGGCGGGAGCACAGATACGCAGTATTTT.

The CDR3 loop reads CASSAGAGAFINEQFF. The CDR3 DNA reads as TGTGCCAGCAGTGCCGGAGCGGGAGCCTTTATCAATGAGCAGTTCTTC. This sequence joins TRBV2 and TRBJ2-1; 8 positions agree with TRBD2. Trimming cost V 4 bases and J 6 bases; bases outside gene matches: 11. The CDR3 has 16 residues. Germline CDR1 is SNHLY and CDR2 is FYNNEI.

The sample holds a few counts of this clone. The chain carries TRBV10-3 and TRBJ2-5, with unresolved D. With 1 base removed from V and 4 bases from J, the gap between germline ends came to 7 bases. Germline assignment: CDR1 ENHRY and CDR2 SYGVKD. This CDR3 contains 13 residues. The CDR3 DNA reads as TGTGCCATCAGTGAGTTTTCACGAGAGACCCAGTACTTC. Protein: CAISEFSRETQYF.

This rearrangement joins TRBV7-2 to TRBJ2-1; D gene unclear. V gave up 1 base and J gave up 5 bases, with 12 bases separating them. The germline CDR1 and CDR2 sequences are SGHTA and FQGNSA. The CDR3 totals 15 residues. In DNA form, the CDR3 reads TGTGCCAGCAGCTTAGATGGCACTCCACACAATGAGCAGTTCTTC. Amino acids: CASSLDGTPHNEQFF.

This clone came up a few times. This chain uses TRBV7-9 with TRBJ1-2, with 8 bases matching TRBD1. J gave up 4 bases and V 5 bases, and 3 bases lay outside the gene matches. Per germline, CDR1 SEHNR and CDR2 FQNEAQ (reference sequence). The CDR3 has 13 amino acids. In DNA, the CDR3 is TGTGCCAGCAGCAACACAGGGGGCTATGGCTACACCTTC. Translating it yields CASSNTGGYGYTF.

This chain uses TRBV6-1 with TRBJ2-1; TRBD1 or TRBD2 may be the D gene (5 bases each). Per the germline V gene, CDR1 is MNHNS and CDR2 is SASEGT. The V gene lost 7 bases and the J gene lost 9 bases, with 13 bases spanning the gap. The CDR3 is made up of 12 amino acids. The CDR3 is CASKRGRVEQFF. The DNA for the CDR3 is TGTGCCAGCAAACGGGGACGGGTTGAGCAGTTCTTC.

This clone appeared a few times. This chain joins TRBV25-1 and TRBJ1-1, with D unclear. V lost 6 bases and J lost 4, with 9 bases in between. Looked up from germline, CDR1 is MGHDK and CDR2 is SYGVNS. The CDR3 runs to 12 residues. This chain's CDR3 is CASRSGGTEAFF. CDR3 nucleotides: TGTGCCAGCAGAAGCGGAGGCACTGAAGCTTTCTTT.

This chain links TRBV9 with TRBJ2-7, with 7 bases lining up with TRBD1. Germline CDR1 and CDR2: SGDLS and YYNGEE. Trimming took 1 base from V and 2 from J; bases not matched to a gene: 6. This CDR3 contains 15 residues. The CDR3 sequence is CASSVLGTEAYEQYF. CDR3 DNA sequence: TGTGCCAGCAGCGTACTCGGGACAGAAGCCTACGAGCAGTACTTC.

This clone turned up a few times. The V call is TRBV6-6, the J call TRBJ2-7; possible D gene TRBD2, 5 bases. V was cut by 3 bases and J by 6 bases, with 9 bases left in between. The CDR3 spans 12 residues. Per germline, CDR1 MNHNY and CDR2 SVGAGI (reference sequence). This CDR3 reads CASSYSEGEQYV. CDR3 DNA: TGTGCCAGCAGTTATTCAGAGGGCGAGCAGTACGTC.

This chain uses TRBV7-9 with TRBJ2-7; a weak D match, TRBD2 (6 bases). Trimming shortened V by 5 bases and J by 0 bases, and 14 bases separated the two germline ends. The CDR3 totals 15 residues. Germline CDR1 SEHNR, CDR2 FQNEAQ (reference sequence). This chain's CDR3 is CASSAGRASSYEQYV. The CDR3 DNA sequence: TGTGCCAGCAGCGCCGGGAGAGCTAGCTCCTACGAGCAGTACGTC.

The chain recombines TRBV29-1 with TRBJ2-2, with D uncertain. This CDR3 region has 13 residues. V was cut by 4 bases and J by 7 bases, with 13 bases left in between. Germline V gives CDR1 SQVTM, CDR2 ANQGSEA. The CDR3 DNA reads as TGCAGCGTTGCTCAAGGGCTCGGCGGGGAGCTGTTTTTT. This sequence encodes CSVAQGLGGELFF.